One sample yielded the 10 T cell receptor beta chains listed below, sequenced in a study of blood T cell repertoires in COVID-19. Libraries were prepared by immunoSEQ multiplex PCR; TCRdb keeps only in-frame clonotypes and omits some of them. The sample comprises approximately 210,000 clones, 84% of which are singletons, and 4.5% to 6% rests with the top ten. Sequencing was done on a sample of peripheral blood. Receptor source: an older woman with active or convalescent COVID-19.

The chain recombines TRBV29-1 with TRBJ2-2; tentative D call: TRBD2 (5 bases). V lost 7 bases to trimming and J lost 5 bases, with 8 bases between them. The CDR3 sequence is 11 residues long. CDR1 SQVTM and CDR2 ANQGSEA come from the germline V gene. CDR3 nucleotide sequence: TGCAGCGCCGGGGAAACCGGGGAGCTGTTTTTT. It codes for CSAGETGELFF.

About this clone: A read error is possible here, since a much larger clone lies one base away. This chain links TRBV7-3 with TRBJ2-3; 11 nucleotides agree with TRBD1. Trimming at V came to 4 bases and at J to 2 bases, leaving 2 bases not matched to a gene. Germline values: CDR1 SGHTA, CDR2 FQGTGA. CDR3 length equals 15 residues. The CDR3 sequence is CASSSGQGVTDTQYF. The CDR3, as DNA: TGTGCCAGCAGCTCGGGACAGGGGGTCACAGATACGCAGTATTTT.

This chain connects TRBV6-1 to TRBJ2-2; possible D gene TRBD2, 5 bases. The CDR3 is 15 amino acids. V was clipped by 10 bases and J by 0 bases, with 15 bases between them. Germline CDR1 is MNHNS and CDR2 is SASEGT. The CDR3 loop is CATTRDGSNTGELFF. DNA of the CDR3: TGTGCCACCACCCGGGATGGTTCGAACACCGGGGAGCTGTTTTTT.

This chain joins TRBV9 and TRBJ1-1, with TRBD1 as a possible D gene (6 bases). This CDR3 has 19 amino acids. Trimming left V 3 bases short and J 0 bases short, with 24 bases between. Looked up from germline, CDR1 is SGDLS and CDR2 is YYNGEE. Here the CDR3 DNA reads TGTGCCAGCAGCGACTCGATAATGGGGGCCGCCCGCGTGAACACTGAAGCTTTCTTT. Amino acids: CASSDSIMGAARVNTEAFF. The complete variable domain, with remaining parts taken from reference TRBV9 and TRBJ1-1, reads DSGVTQTPKHLITATGQRVTLRCSPRSGDLSVYWYQQSLDQGLQFLIQYYNGEERAKGNILERFSAQQFPDLHSELNLSSLELGDSALYFCASSDSIMGAARVNTEAFFGQGTRLTVV.

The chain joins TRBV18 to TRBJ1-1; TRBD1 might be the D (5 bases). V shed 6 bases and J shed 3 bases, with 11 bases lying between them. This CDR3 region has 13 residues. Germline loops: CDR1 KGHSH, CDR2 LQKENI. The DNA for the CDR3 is TGTGCCAGCTCTACACTCAGGGACACTGAAGCTTTCTTT. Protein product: CASSTLRDTEAFF.

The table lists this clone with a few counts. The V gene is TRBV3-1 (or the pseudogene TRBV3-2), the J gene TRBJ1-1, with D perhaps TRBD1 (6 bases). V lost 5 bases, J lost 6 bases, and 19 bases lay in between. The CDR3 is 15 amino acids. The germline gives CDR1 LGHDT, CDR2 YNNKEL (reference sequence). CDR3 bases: TGTGCCAGCAGCTTAAGAGGGCAGGGGATCCCTGAAGCTTTCTTT. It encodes CASSLRGQGIPEAFF.

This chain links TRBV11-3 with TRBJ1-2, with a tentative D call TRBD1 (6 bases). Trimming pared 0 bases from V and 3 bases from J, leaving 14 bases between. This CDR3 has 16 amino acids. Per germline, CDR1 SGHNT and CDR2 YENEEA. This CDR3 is CASSLDQGYDYYGYTF. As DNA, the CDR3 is TGTGCCAGCAGCTTAGATCAGGGGTATGATTACTATGGCTACACCTTC.

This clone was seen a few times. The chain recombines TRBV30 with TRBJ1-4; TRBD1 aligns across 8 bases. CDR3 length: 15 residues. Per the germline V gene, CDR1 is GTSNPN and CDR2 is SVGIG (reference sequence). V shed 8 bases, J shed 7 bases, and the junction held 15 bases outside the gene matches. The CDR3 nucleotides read TGTGCCGGCCTGAAAGTAACAGGGGGGACTGAAAAACTGTTTTTT. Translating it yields CAGLKVTGGTEKLFF.

CDR3 sequence (DNA): TGTGCCAGCAGGACTAGGTCGAACACCGGGGAGCTGTTTTTT. It codes for CASRTRSNTGELFF. V is TRBV28 and J is TRBJ2-2, with D possibly matching TRBD2 (6 bases). The V end lost 6 bases, the J end lost 0 bases, and 8 bases lay between the germline ends. The CDR3 consists of 14 residues. CDR1 and CDR2 from the germline V gene are MDHEN and SYDVKM.

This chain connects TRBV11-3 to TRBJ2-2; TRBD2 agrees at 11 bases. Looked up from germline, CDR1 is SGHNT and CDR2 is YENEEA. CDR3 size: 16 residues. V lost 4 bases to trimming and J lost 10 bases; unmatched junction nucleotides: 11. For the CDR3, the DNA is TGTGCCAGCAGCTCCCTAGCGGGGGGAACGATCGAGGAGCTGTTTTTT. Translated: CASSSLAGGTIEELFF.